These T cell receptor beta chains were read from a single sample in a study of blood T cell repertoires in COVID-19. Profiled with immunoSEQ multiplex PCR; TCRdb holds only in-frame clones, not every one. The repertoire has fewer than 150,000 clones, around 90% of them found once; the top ten carry 3.5% to 4.5%. The sample consisted of peripheral blood. These receptors all stem from a woman aged 60-75 years with COVID-19, enrolled during active disease. CDR3s include the opening cysteine and the closing phenylalanine or tryptophan. Each record gives: J gene, clone size, V gene, D gene, CDR3 DNA, CDR3 protein. The D gene is left open where the match is weak. Size values are once, few and many counts, or a class for expanded clones, and some rows have none.

j_call: TRBJ1-1; clone_size: NA; v_call: TRBV11-3; d_call: NA; cdr3_nt: TGTGCCAGCAGCTTTAACCGGGAGGGAAAAGCTTTCTTT; cdr3_aa: CASSFNREGKAFF
j_call: TRBJ2-1; clone_size: NA; v_call: TRBV25-1; d_call: TRBD2; cdr3_nt: TGTGCCAGCAGTGAATATTGGGCGCTAGCGGGGTTTGAGCAGTTCTTC; cdr3_aa: CASSEYWALAGFEQFF
j_call: TRBJ1-6; clone_size: NA; v_call: TRBV6-6; d_call: TRBD1; cdr3_nt: TGTGCCAGCAGTTCTACAGGGGTGGGTCGTAATTCACCCCTCCACTTT; cdr3_aa: CASSSTGVGRNSPLHF
j_call: TRBJ1-1; clone_size: NA; v_call: TRBV27; d_call: NA; cdr3_nt: TGTGCCAGCAGAATCATCAGGTTCTTCTTT; cdr3_aa: CASRIIRFFF
j_call: TRBJ1-2; clone_size: NA; v_call: TRBV6-5; d_call: TRBD1; cdr3_nt: TGTGCCAGCAGTCGGGACAGGGCTAACTATGGCTACACCTTC; cdr3_aa: CASSRDRANYGYTF
j_call: TRBJ2-3; clone_size: NA; v_call: TRBV7-2; d_call: NA; cdr3_nt: TGTGCCAGCAGCGCCGGACACGGAGATACGCAGTATTTT; cdr3_aa: CASSAGHGDTQYF
j_call: TRBJ2-1; clone_size: NA; v_call: TRBV6-2/TRBV6-3; d_call: TRBD2; cdr3_nt: TGTGCCAGCAGTTTCAGGAGCCAGCGGGGGGACAATGAGCAGTTCTTC; cdr3_aa: CASSFRSQRGDNEQFF
j_call: TRBJ2-1; clone_size: NA; v_call: TRBV10-1; d_call: TRBD2; cdr3_nt: TGCGCCAGCAGCGAACTACACCGCCGTAGCGGGGGGACGTACAATGAGCAGTTCTTC; cdr3_aa: CASSELHRRSGGTYNEQFF
j_call: TRBJ2-5; clone_size: once; v_call: TRBV3-1/TRBV3-2; d_call: NA; cdr3_nt: TGTGCCAGCAGCCAAGAGGTATTCTGGAGAACCCAGTACTTC; cdr3_aa: CASSQEVFWRTQYF
j_call: TRBJ2-1; clone_size: NA; v_call: TRBV5-5; d_call: TRBD1; cdr3_nt: TGTGCCAGCAGCTCAGGGACAGGCGCTTTGAATGAGCAGTTCTTC; cdr3_aa: CASSSGTGALNEQFF
j_call: TRBJ1-1; clone_size: NA; v_call: TRBV7-2; d_call: NA; cdr3_nt: TGTGCCAGCAGCCAACTTCCTCCCGGTTCGAACACTGAAGCTTTCTTT; cdr3_aa: CASSQLPPGSNTEAFF
j_call: TRBJ2-7; clone_size: NA; v_call: TRBV7-2; d_call: TRBD2; cdr3_nt: TGTGCCAGCAGCTCCCCTAGGACTAGCGGGGGGTACGAGCAGTACTTC; cdr3_aa: CASSSPRTSGGYEQYF
j_call: TRBJ2-5; clone_size: NA; v_call: TRBV4-3; d_call: TRBD2; cdr3_nt: TGCGCCAGCAGCCAAGTAGGGACTAGCGGGGGGGCCGTGGAGACCCAGTACTTC; cdr3_aa: CASSQVGTSGGAVETQYF
j_call: TRBJ2-5; clone_size: NA; v_call: TRBV2; d_call: NA; cdr3_nt: TGTGCCAGCGTCGGGGAGACCCAGTACTTC; cdr3_aa: CASVGETQYF
j_call: TRBJ1-1; clone_size: once; v_call: TRBV7-2; d_call: NA; cdr3_nt: TGTGCCAGCAGCTCGCAGGTCTCGATCTCTGAAGCTTTCTTT; cdr3_aa: CASSSQVSISEAFF
j_call: TRBJ1-1; clone_size: NA; v_call: TRBV4-3; d_call: NA; cdr3_nt: TGCGCCAGCAGCCAAGGTGAGCGGGGTCCGAACACTGAAGCTTTCTTT; cdr3_aa: CASSQGERGPNTEAFF
j_call: TRBJ2-3; clone_size: NA; v_call: TRBV19; d_call: NA; cdr3_nt: TGTGCCAGTAGTACGCCGGGCCGGACTAGCACAGATACGCAGTATTTT; cdr3_aa: CASSTPGRTSTDTQYF